This T cell receptor beta chain was identified during a study of spatial heterogeneity in lung cancer (dated by TCRdb to the late 2010s). About the study as a whole: Donors were 72 patients with early-stage, untreated non-small cell lung cancer from the lung TRACERx cohort. Follow-up PBMC samples were sequenced whenever available, and the median time to follow-up was about 24 months after resection. More beta-chain than alpha-chain transcripts were consistently detected, likely reflecting higher beta-chain transcript abundance. In the raw uncorrected reads, each unique combination of TCR and UMI appeared more than ten times on average. The study quantitatively compared TCR alpha and beta repertoires across multiple tumor regions, matched nontumor lung and blood in non-small cell lung cancer. TCR repertoire features were related to nonsynonymous mutation counts determined by whole-exome sequencing of tumor tissue. Both alpha and beta chains were TCR-sequenced in about 240 tumor regions, fewer than 80 matched nontumor lung samples and roughly 50 PBMC samples obtained at surgery. What the work shows at the level of the full study, not this receptor alone: Additional single-cell paired TCR alpha and beta sequencing was considered necessary to confirm, at a functional level, the hypothesis that regional TCRs recognize regional mutations. Ubiquitous expanded tumor TCRs were found in blood more often at tumor resection than at routine follow-up. Only approximately 14 patients were included in the comparisons of baseline and follow-up blood repertoires.

Read against the paper, the sample's time point label means: blood at routine non-recurrence follow-up after resection. Without any cell sorting, TCR sequencing was performed on whole RNA extracted either from tumor and nontumor lung tissue or from cryopreserved PBMC samples. Patients were selected for TCR sequencing only if sufficient RNA was available from at least two tumor regions. The CDR3 contains 13 residues, cysteine and phenylalanine counted. CDR3 DNA is the only sequence kept; it has 39 bases, read in frame from the first base. CDR1 MNHEY and CDR2 SMNVEV were looked up in the germline V gene (reference sequence). V loses 5 bases, J loses 7 bases, and the germline ends lie 12 bases apart. On this clonotype: What antigen it recognizes has not been identified. Per-base quality was not reported, and no clone a single base away is much larger than it.

The library was made by 5' RACE. The instrument was a NextSeq 500. In the TCR library protocol, a unique molecular identifier was attached to each TCR cDNA molecule so that PCR and sequencing errors could be corrected. The original methods were these. TCR identification, UMI-based error correction and CDR3 extraction were performed with Decombinator tools. Expanded TCRs were defined as those above a frequency of 2 per 1,000, corresponding to the top 1% of the tumor frequency distribution. Rényi diversity was computed with the R vegan package after subsampling each repertoire 100 times to 5,000 TCRs. CDR3 similarity networks were constructed using string-kernel similarity of amino acid triplets, with links drawn between CDR3s whose pairwise similarity was above 0.82. The public reads were quality trimmed at Q25 with fastp and then assembled into clones with MiXCR by TCRdb, keeping productive beta chains. All rows with the same CDR3 protein become a single entry with the most common DNA and genes. These V and J calls originate from TCRdb's pipeline instead of the authors' own analysis. Recorded for this sample are under 30,000 distinct CDR3 sequences; around 6% of them occurred a single time. Around a fifth of the sample is held by the ten biggest clonotypes.

This receptor was identified in a male donor with early-stage non-small cell lung cancer. Here the chain combines TRBV27 and TRBJ1-5; no D segment can be confidently identified. The input for sequencing was PBMCs, taken at follow-up. In nucleotides, the sequence is TGTGCCAGCAGTAAGGGTTCCCCCCAGCCCCAGCATTTT. It encodes CASSKGSPQPQHF.